This TCR beta chain originates from a study of blood T cell repertoires in COVID-19. Repertoires were generated with immunoSEQ multiplex PCR, while TCRdb's copy carries only in-frame clones and drops some. In the table there are around 300,000 clones, roughly 87% of which are singletons. Unmatched junction bases numbered 4, after V lost 4 bases and J lost 3 bases. CDR1 KGHDR and CDR2 SFDVKD come from the germline V gene. The CDR3 spans 14 residues. This TCR derives from a woman aged 25 to 39 who had recovered from COVID-19. The chain employs TRBV24-1 and TRBJ1-2; 7 bases agree with TRBD1. Material for sequencing was PBMCs or T cells enriched from blood (not recorded which). CDR3 nucleotide sequence: TGTGCCACCAGTGAAGGGGACAGCTACTATGGCTACACCTTC. Translated, it gives CATSEGDSYYGYTF.